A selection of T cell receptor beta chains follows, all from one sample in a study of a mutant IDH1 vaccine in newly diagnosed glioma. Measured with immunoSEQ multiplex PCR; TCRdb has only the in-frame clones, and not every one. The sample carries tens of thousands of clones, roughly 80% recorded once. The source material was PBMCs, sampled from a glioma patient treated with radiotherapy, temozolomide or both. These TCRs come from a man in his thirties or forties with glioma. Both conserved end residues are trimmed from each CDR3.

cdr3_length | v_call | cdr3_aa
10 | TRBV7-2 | ASSLVQGTQY
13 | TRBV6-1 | ASSEATSGMDTQY
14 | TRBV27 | ASSFRTGGGWETQY
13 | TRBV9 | ASSVLPGPQETQY
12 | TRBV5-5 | ASSFGTVYQPQH
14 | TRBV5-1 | ASSWGTGDGDQPQH
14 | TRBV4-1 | ATRDHWRQGGSPLH
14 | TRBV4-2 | ASSQDSGDYPYEQY
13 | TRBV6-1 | ASSEPGQGFYGYT
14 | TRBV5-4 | ASSKGTSGNSYEQY
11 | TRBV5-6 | ASSLGQGSPLH
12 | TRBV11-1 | ASSLLQGDTEAF
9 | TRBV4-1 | ASRGGVTIY
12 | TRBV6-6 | ASGTGQGNEKLF
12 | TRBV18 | ASSPGASQETQY
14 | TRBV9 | ASSVGASSGFNEQF
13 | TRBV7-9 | ASSFLEDGNEKLF
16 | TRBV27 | ASSSSTSGRPSTDTQY
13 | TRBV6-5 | ASSPGEGGYQPQH
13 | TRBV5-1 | ASSARGQGGYEQY
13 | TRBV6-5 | ASSYLSGQGNTIY
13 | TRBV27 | ASSPGQGIDQPQH
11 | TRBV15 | ATSRVPGTEAF
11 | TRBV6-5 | ASREAGRNEQY
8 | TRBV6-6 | ASSYGTPN
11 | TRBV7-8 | ASSSTNNQPQH
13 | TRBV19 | ASSTSTGFGNTIY
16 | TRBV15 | ATSRVLAGGVGVLEQF
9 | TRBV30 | AWSARVGYT
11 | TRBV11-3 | ASSLDRSYEQY
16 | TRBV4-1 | ASSQGSQQVSYNSPLH
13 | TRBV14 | ASSRARVSGNTIY
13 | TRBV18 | ASSPPAGGDYEQY
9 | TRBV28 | ASSLSDRLH
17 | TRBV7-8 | ASSRIGGRIPFSNEKLF
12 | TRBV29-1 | SVDEGDHNQPQH
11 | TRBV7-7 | ASSKSAGNTIY
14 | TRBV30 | AWSTPIQGNTGELF
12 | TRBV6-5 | ASSRGQGAQPQH
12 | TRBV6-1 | ASSEGAGGYGYT
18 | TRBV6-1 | ASSELGIMGLGRKNQPQH
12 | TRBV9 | ASSVEPGVADQY
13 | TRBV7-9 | ASSSPAAFNEKLF
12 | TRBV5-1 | ASSSGPVTDTQY
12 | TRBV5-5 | ASSLGVRQGEQY
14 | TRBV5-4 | ASSLEGQFSSYEQY
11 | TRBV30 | AWSGQHNQPQH
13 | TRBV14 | ASSPTPGEREKLF
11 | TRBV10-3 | ASTGLKEDEQY
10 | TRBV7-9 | ASSTSSRGYT
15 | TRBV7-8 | ASSLRIGLSTTGELF
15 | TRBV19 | ASSNRASGLSTDTQY
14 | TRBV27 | ASSLSGGQLNYGYT
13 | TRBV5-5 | ASSSLPTGGAGYT
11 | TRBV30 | AWSLRANQPQH
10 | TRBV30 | AWSVAGTEQH